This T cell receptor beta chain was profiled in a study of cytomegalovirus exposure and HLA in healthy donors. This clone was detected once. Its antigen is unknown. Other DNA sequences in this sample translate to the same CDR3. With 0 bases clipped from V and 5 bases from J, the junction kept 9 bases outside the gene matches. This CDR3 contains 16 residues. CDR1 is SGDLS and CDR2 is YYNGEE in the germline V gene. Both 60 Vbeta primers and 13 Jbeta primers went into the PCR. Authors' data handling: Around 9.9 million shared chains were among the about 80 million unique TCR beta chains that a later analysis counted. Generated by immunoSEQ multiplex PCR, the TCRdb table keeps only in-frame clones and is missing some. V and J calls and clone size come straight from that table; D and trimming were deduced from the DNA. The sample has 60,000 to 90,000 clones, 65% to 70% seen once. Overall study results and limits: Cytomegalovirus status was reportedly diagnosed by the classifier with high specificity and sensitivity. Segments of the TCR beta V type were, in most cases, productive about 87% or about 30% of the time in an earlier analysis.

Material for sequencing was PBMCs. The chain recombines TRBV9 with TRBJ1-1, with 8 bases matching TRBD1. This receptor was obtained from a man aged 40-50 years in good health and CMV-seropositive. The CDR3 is CASSVGPGGAGTEAFF. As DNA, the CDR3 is TGTGCCAGCAGCGTAGGACCAGGGGGCGCGGGTACTGAAGCTTTCTTT. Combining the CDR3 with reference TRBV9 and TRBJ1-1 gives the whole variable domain DSGVTQTPKHLITATGQRVTLRCSPRSGDLSVYWYQQSLDQGLQFLIQYYNGEERAKGNILERFSAQQFPDLHSELNLSSLELGDSALYFCASSVGPGGAGTEAFFGQGTRLTVV.